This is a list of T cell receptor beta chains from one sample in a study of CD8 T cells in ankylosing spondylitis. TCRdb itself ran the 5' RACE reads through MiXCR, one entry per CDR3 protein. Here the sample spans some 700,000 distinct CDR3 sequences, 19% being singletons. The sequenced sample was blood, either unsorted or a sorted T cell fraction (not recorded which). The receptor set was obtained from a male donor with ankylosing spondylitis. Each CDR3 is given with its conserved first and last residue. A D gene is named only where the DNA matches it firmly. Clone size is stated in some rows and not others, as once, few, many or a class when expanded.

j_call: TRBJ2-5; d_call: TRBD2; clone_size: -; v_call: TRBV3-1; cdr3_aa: CASSQDLTSGTQYF; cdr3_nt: TGTGCCAGCAGCCAAGATCTCACTAGCGGGACCCAGTACTTC
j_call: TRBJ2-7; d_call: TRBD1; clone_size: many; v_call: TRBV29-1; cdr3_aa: CSVEDRTGEQYF; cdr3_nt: TGCAGCGTTGAAGATCGGACAGGCGAGCAGTACTTC
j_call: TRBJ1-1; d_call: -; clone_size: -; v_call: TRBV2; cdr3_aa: CASKEGFMNTEAFF; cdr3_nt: TGTGCCAGCAAGGAGGGATTCATGAACACTGAAGCTTTCTTT
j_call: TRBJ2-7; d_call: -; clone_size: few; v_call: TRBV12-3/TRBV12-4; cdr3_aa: CASSRSQGFAGREQYF; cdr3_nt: TGTGCCAGCAGTCGATCCCAGGGCTTTGCTGGGCGGGAGCAGTACTTC
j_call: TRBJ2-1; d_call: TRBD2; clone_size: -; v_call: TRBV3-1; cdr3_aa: CASSPWTSNEQFF; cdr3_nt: TGTGCCAGCAGCCCCTGGACTAGCAATGAGCAGTTCTTC
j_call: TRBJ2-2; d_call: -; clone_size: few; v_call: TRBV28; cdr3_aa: CASSSPRGVNTGELFF; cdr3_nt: TGTGCCAGCAGCTCCCCCCGAGGGGTGAACACCGGGGAGCTGTTTTTT
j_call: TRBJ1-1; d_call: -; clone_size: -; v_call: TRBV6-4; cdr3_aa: CASSVRLGTEAFF; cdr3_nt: TGTGCCAGCAGTGTCCGCCTTGGCACTGAAGCTTTCTTT
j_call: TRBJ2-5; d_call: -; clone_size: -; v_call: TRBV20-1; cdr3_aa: CSARVQGQETQYF; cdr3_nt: TGCAGTGCTAGAGTCCAGGGCCAAGAGACCCAGTACTTC
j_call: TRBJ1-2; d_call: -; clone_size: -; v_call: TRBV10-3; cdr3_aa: CAISDINRNYTF; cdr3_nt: TGTGCCATCAGTGATATAAACCGAAACTACACCTTC
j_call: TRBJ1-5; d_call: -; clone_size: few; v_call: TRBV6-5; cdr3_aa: CASSYAGGSNQPQHF; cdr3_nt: TGTGCCAGCAGTTACGCAGGTGGTAGCAATCAGCCCCAGCATTTT
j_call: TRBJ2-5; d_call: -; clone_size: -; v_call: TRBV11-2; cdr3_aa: CASSLGGGNGETQYF; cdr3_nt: TGTGCCAGCAGCTTAGGAGGGGGGAATGGTGAGACCCAGTACTTC
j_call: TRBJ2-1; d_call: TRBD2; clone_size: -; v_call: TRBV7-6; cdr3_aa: CASSLMGSGGALEQFF; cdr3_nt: TGTGCCAGCAGCTTAATGGGGAGCGGGGGGGCCTTGGAGCAGTTCTTC
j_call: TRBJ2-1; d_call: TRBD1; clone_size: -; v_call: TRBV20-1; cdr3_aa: CSARDLLGQGRDEQFF; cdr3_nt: TGCAGTGCTAGAGATCTCCTTGGACAGGGGAGGGATGAGCAGTTCTTC
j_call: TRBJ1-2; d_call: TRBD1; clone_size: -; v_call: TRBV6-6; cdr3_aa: CASSEDRAYGYTF; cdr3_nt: TGTGCCAGCAGTGAGGACAGGGCCTATGGCTACACCTTC
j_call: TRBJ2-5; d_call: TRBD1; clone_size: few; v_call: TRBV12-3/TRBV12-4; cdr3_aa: CASSGRDRGETQYF; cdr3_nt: TGTGCCAGCAGTGGACGGGACAGGGGAGAGACCCAGTACTTC
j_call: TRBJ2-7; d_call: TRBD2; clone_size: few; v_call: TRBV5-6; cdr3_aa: CASSFGGDYEQYF; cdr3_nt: TGTGCCAGCAGCTTCGGGGGGGACTACGAGCAGTACTTC
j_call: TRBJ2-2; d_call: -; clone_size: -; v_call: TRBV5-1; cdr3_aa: CASTDSDTGELFF; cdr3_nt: TGCGCCAGCACAGACTCGGACACCGGGGAGCTGTTTTTT
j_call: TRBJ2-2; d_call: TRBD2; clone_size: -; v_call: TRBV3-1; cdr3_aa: CASSLAGRDTGELFF; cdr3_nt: TGTGCCAGCAGTCTAGCGGGAAGGGACACCGGGGAGCTGTTTTTT
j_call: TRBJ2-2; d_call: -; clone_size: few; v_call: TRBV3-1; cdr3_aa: CASSQGGRDGELFF; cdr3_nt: TGTGCCAGCAGCCAAGGAGGGAGAGACGGGGAGCTGTTTTTT
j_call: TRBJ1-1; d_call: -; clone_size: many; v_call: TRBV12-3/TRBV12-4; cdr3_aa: CASLRGLLNTEAFF; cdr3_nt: TGTGCCAGCCTCCGGGGGCTGCTGAACACTGAAGCTTTCTTT
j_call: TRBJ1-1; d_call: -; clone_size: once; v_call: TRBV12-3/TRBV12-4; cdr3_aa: CASSLLSGYTEAFF; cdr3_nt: TGTGCCAGCAGTTTATTATCGGGATACACTGAAGCTTTCTTT
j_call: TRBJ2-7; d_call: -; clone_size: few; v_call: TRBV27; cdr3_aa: CASSLEGSGEQYF; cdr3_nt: TGTGCCAGCAGTTTAGAAGGGTCTGGGGAGCAGTACTTC
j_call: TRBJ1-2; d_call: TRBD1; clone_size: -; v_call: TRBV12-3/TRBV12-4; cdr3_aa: CASCGTGNYGYTF; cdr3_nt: TGTGCCAGCTGCGGGACAGGGAACTATGGCTACACCTTC
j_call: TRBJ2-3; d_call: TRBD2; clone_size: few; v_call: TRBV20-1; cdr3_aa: CSAVHPGTSGDTQYF; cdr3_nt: TGCAGTGCCGTCCACCCCGGGACTAGCGGAGATACGCAGTATTTT
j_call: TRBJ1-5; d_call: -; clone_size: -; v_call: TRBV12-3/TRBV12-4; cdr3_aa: CASTLDRFQPQHF; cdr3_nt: TGTGCCAGCACCCTGGACAGATTTCAGCCCCAGCATTTT
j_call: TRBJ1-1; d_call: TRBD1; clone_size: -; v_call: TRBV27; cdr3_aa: CASSLTTGGMNTEAFF; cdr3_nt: TGTGCCAGCAGTTTAACTACAGGGGGAATGAACACTGAAGCTTTCTTT
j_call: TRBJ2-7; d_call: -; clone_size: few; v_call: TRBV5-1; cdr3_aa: CASSLEGTYTGQYF; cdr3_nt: TGCGCCAGCAGCTTGGAGGGGACGTACACGGGGCAGTACTTC
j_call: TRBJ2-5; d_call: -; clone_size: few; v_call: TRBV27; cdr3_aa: CASSSQELGGMETQYF; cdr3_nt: TGTGCCAGCAGCTCCCAAGAGCTCGGGGGAATGGAGACCCAGTACTTC
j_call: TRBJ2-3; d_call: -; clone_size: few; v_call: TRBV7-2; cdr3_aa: CASSFSGGKNTDTQYF; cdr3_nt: TGTGCCAGCAGCTTTTCGGGCGGGAAGAACACAGATACGCAGTATTTT
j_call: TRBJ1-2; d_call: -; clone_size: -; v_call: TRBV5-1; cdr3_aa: CASSLGESGYTF; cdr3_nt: TGCGCCAGCAGCTTGGGGGAGTCTGGCTACACCTTC
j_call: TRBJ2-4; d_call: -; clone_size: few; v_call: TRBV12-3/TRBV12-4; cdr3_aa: CASSFFGGYIQYF; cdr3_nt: TGTGCCAGCAGTTTTTTCGGGGGCTACATTCAGTACTTC
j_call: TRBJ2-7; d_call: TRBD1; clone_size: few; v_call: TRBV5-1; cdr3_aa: CASRRDRGNQQYF; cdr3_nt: TGCGCCAGCAGGAGGGACAGGGGGAACCAGCAGTACTTC
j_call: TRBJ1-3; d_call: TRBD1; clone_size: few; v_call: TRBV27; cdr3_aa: CASSSQGARGNTIYF; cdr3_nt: TGTGCCAGCAGTTCACAGGGGGCACGTGGAAACACCATATATTTT
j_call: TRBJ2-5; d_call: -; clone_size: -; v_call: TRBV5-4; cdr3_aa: CASSSLLGLPELYQETQYF; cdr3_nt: TGTGCCAGCAGCTCGCTGCTCGGGTTACCCGAGTTGTACCAAGAGACCCAGTACTTC
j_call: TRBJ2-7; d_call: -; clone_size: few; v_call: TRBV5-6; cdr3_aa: CASSSLGDEQYF; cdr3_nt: TGTGCCAGCAGCTCCCTGGGGGACGAGCAGTACTTC
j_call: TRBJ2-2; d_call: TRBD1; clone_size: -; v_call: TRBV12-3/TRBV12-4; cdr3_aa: CASSSRQGQDTGELFF; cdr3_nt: TGTGCCAGCAGCTCCAGACAGGGTCAGGACACCGGGGAGCTGTTTTTT
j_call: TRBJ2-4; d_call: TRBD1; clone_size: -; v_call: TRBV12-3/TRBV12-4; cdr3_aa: CASSLVGQGGIQYF; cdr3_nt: TGTGCCAGCAGTTTAGTAGGACAGGGCGGCATTCAGTACTTC
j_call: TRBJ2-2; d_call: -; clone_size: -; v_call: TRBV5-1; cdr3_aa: CASSVETQINTGELFF; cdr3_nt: TGCGCCAGCAGCGTCGAAACCCAGATCAACACCGGGGAGCTGTTTTTT
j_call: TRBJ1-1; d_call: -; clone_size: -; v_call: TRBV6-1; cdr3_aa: CASSVVREAFF; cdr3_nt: TGTGCCAGCAGTGTAGTGAGAGAAGCTTTCTTT
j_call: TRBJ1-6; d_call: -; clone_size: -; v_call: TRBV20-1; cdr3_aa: CSASSRAVDNSPLHF; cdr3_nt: TGCAGTGCCAGCAGTCGGGCAGTGGATAATTCACCCCTCCACTTT
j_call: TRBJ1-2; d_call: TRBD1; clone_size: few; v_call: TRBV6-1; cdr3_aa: CASSERRGQGYTF; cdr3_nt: TGTGCCAGCAGTGAAAGGAGGGGACAGGGCTACACCTTC
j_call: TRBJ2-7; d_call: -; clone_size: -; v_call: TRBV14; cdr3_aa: CASSQLVGGSSEQYF; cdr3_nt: TGTGCCAGCAGCCAGCTCGTGGGGGGTTCAAGCGAGCAGTACTTC
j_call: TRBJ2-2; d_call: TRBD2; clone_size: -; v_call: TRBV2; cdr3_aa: CASGSASGYTGELFF; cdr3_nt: TGTGCCAGCGGCAGCGCTAGCGGGTACACCGGGGAGCTGTTTTTT
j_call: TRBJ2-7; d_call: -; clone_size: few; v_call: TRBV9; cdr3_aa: CASSGYDRPYEQYF; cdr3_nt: TGTGCCAGCAGTGGATATGACAGGCCTTACGAGCAGTACTTC
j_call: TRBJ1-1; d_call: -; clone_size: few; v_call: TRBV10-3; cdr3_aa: CAISEADTHLNTEAFF; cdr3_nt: TGTGCCATCAGTGAGGCTGACACCCACCTAAACACTGAAGCTTTCTTT
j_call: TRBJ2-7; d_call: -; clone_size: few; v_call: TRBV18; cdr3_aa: CASSPGWGDYEQYF; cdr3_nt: TGTGCCAGCTCACCGGGCTGGGGGGACTACGAGCAGTACTTC
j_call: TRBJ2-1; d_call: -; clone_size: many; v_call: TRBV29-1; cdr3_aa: CSVEDPLTGGRVLNEQFF; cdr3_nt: TGCAGCGTTGAAGATCCCCTCACGGGCGGGCGGGTCCTAAATGAGCAGTTCTTC
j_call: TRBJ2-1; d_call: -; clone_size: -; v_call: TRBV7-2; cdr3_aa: CASSLLGSPNEQFF; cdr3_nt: TGTGCCAGCAGCTTATTGGGATCCCCCAATGAGCAGTTCTTC
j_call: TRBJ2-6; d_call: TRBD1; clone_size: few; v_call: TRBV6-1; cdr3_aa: CASRRQGSGANVLTF; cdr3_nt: TGTGCCAGCAGACGACAGGGCTCTGGGGCCAACGTCCTGACTTTC
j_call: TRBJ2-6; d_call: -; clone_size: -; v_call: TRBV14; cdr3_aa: CASSQDTIYGGPSGANVLTF; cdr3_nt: TGTGCCAGCAGCCAAGATACAATTTACGGGGGGCCCTCTGGGGCCAACGTCCTGACTTTC
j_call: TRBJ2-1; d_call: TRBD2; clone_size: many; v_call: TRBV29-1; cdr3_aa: CSVVASGRWAHNEQFF; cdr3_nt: TGCAGCGTTGTTGCTAGCGGGAGGTGGGCACACAATGAGCAGTTCTTC
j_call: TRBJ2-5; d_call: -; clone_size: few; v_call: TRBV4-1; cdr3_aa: CASSRRHNREGETQYF; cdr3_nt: TGCGCCAGCAGCCGCCGACATAACAGGGAGGGGGAGACCCAGTACTTC
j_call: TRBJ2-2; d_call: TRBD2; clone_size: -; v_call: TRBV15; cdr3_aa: CATSRPLAGGRGELFF; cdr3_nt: TGTGCCACCAGCAGACCTCTAGCGGGGGGGCGTGGGGAGCTGTTTTTT
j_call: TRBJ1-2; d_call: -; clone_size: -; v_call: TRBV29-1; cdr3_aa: CSVGADNLSGYTF; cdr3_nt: TGCAGCGTTGGGGCGGACAACCTATCAGGCTACACCTTC
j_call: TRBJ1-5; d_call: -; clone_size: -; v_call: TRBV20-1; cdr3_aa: CSAEDGGNQPQHF; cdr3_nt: TGCAGTGCTGAGGACGGTGGCAATCAGCCCCAGCATTTT
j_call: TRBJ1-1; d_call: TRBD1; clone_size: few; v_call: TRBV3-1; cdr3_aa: CASSQEGIRGRRGPEAFF; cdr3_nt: TGTGCCAGCAGCCAAGAAGGGATCAGGGGGCGCAGGGGTCCTGAAGCTTTCTTT